This T cell receptor beta chain was recovered during a study of T cells in women clearing cervical HPV infection. Study at large: Controls gave blood once infection was undetectable; cases at lesion identification. Findings and caveats of the study: Repertoire richness, not evenness, was significantly elevated in CIN3+ cases versus controls. Cases and controls were distinguished at AUC 0.83 by richness and V genes.

This CDR3 is built from 17 residues. Germline loops: CDR1 DFQATT, CDR2 SNEGSKA (reference sequence). V trimming: 6 bases; J trimming: 0 bases; junction bases outside the gene matches: 10. Prevalent HPV16 infections were excluded; only incident single HPV16 infections included. Concerning this clone itself: Its specificity is not known. The read ends 3 residues shy of where the CDR3 ends; the end is completed using the germline J gene.

TCRdb's copy holds only in-frame clones and misses some; the assay was immunoSEQ multiplex PCR. The sample includes roughly 18,000 clones. The sequenced sample was blood buffy coat. The clonotype comes from a woman between 18 and 69 years old with a cervical HPV16 infection that either progressed to CIN3+ or cleared (not recorded which). The genes are TRBV20-1 and TRBJ2-2; 10 positions agree with TRBD2. Here the CDR3 reads CSASRASGGSNTGELFF. CDR3 DNA (partial): TGCAGTGCAAGCCGGGCTAGCGGGGGATCGAACACCGGGGAG.